This TCR beta chain was sequenced in a study of Tregs in tolerant kidney transplant recipients (dated by TCRdb to between 2019 and 2020). General notes on the study: The study used TCRbeta sequencing to identify donor-specific regulatory T cells before combined kidney and bone marrow transplantation, then tracked those cells after transplant. In a few healthy controls, several methods of expanding Tregs specific for an allogeneic donor were compared by TCRbeta repertoire sequencing. On the study overall, not on this receptor specifically: Biological reproducibility was not directly assessed, although technical replication error appeared to be minimal. Because the study included only a small number of patients, the results must be confirmed in larger populations and under other immunosuppression protocols. Expanding Tregs with activated donor B cells appeared to identify the most biologically relevant and donor-specific TCRbeta repertoire.

Unstimulated Tregs (CD4+CD25+CD127-), CD4+ non-Tregs (CD4+CD25-), CD4 and CD8 cells were FACS-sorted from thawed PBMCs. Healthy control blood came either as purchased buffy coats or from healthy volunteers. Healthy control blood was processed to PBMCs with a Ficoll density gradient and then cryopreserved, whereas patient PBMCs were collected both before and after transplant. Details on this clone: It has no known antigen specificity. Base qualities are missing; no much larger clone stands one base away.

Spanning cysteine to phenylalanine, the CDR3 consists of 13 amino acids. The only DNA kept is the CDR3, 39 bases in frame from the first base. Trimming at the junction amounts to 6 bases on V and 0 bases on J, and the germline ends lie 8 bases apart. Taken from the germline V gene, the CDR1 and CDR2 loops are MNHEY and SVGAGI. For TCRbeta CDR3 sequencing, genomic DNA was extracted from sorted cells using the QIAGEN DNeasy Blood and Tissue Kit. High-throughput TCRbeta CDR3 sequencing was carried out commercially through immunoSEQ, with PCR amplification with bias correction and internal controls included. In the authors' own workflow: A unique productive TCRbeta sequence was defined by the CDR3 nucleotide sequence when primers matched, and otherwise by the CDR3 amino acid sequence together with the Vbeta and Jbeta genes. To correct sorting error, sequences shared between sorted populations at a frequency ratio of 2:1 or less were removed; the rest were assigned to the higher population. Donor-reactive sequences were defined as at least 5-fold expanded in CFSE-low cells versus unstimulated cells, with frequency of at least 0.01% in CFSE-low cells. Jensen-Shannon divergence, calculated on the top 100 TCRbeta sequences ranked by frequency, was used to quantify repertoire divergence. For any sample with multiple sequencing runs, sorting error was corrected in each run separately before the runs were pooled. This immuneACCESS table, as held by TCRdb, lists in-frame sequences with V and J called but not all clones. Of the missing ones, under half trace to an unresolved V gene in checked studies; the others have no known cause. That table gives V, J and clone size, and the DNA gave D and trimming. For this sample the table gives about 56,000 clones, of which 83% were detected only once. Jointly, the top ten make up 4% to 6.5% of the sample.

The sequence joins TRBV6-5 to TRBJ1-1; TRBD1 might be the D gene, on 6 matching bases. The sample comprised CD4+ T cells from blood. The sequence was collected from a human donor in good health. The CDR3 region has the sequence CASSRDMNTEAFF. The DNA sequence follows: TGTGCCAGCAGCAGGGACATGAACACTGAAGCTTTCTTT.